One and the same sample provided the 20 T cell receptor beta chains below, sequenced in a study of CD8+ T cells in alopecia areata. Extraction and reverse transcription of RNA yielded cDNA as the sequencing template. Some clones are missing from TCRdb's copy, which holds only in-frame ones; the method was immunoSEQ multiplex PCR. In the table there are some 95,000 clones, 35% to 45% of which are singletons. Sequencing was carried out using CD4+ T cells sorted from blood. The receptors derive from a human donor with alopecia areata.

This clone was seen only a few times. The rearrangement joins TRBV29-1 to TRBJ1-1, with TRBD1 matching 7 bases. This CDR3 has 13 amino acids. With V trimmed by 6 bases and J by 11 bases, 15 bases remained unmatched. Per the germline V gene, CDR1 is SQVTM and CDR2 is ANQGSEA. DNA of the CDR3: TGCAGCGTAGATGACAGGGCTAACGGTGGGGCTTTCTTT. Protein product: CSVDDRANGGAFF.

This chain joins TRBV4-1 and TRBJ2-5, with D perhaps matching TRBD2 (5 bases). Trimming took off 4 bases at V and 2 bases at J, with 17 bases between the two ends. The CDR3 is 16 residues long. Germline V gene data show CDR1 as MGHRA and CDR2 as YSYEKL. This CDR3 reads CASSPQLRVAQETQYF. DNA for the CDR3: TGCGCCAGCAGCCCCCAGTTGAGGGTCGCACAAGAGACCCAGTACTTC.

The chain has TRBV29-1 and TRBJ2-7, with 8 bases fitting TRBD1. The V segment lost 8 bases and the J segment 4 bases; nucleotides outside the gene matches: 4. This CDR3 spans 11 amino acids. Germline values: CDR1 SQVTM, CDR2 ANQGSEA. This chain's CDR3 is CSPTGVYEQYF. The CDR3, as DNA: TGCAGCCCGACAGGGGTATACGAGCAGTACTTC.

The chain joins TRBV11-2 to TRBJ2-5; D remains unclear. Germline V lookup: CDR1 SGHAT, CDR2 FQNNGV. Trimming took 0 bases from V and 4 from J, leaving 9 bases between them. CDR3 length equals 14 residues. CDR3 residues: CASSLDLQVETQYF. Written as DNA, the CDR3 is TGTGCCAGCAGCTTAGATCTCCAAGTAGAGACCCAGTACTTC.

V and J are TRBV27 and TRBJ1-2; D is perhaps TRBD1 (5 bases). Germline lookup yields CDR1 MNHEY and CDR2 SMNVEV (reference sequence). V gave up 4 bases and J gave up 8 bases, with 8 bases separating them. This CDR3 spans 11 amino acids. CDR3 sequence (DNA): TGTGCCAGCAGTTCAGGGATAGGCTACACCTTC. Translating it yields CASSSGIGYTF.

The CDR3 region has the DNA TGTGCCAGCAAGGAAGGGGCTGGGACAGATACGCAGTATTTT. This translates into CASKEGAGTDTQYF. The chain is built from TRBV2 and TRBJ2-3, with D possibly matching TRBD1 (5 bases). Trimming left V 7 bases short and J 3 bases short, with 14 bases between. Germline CDR1 and CDR2: SNHLY and FYNNEI. This CDR3 has 14 residues.

This clone was seen a handful of times. The chain has TRBV2 and TRBJ2-4; D uncertain. The CDR3 spans 11 residues. Germline lookup yields CDR1 SNHLY and CDR2 FYNNEI. The ends were cut back, 8 bases at V and 1 base at J, with 3 bases in the middle. This chain's CDR3 is CASSAKNIQYF. In DNA, the CDR3 is TGTGCCAGCTCCGCCAAAAACATTCAGTACTTC.

Here the CDR3 reads CSADFRDWGDIQYF. CDR3 bases: TGCAGCGCTGATTTCCGGGACTGGGGGGACATTCAGTACTTC. This chain joins TRBV29-1 and TRBJ2-4; weak D call: TRBD2 (6 bases). The CDR3 has 14 amino acids. The germline gives CDR1 SQVTM, CDR2 ANQGSEA. Trimming stripped 7 bases from V and 8 bases from J, with 21 bases between.

This chain links TRBV11-2 with TRBJ2-7; TRBD1 matches 9 bases. V was clipped by 3 bases and J by 5 bases; unmatched bases: 2. The CDR3 runs 13 residues. The germline V gene has CDR1 SGHAT and CDR2 FQNNGV. CDR3 DNA: TGTGCCAGCAGCTTGGACAGGGGAAACGAGCAGTACTTC. Translating it yields CASSLDRGNEQYF.

The chain is built from TRBV28 and TRBJ2-7; 8 nucleotides match TRBD1. Germline V lookup: CDR1 MDHEN, CDR2 SYDVKM. The CDR3 extends over 15 amino acids. Unmatched junction bases numbered 11, after V lost 4 bases and J lost 6 bases. CDR3 loop: CASSSPPGTGGEQYF. CDR3 DNA: TGTGCCAGCAGTTCCCCCCCAGGGACAGGCGGCGAGCAGTACTTC.

This clone was seen a handful of times. The rearrangement uses TRBV11-2 and TRBJ2-7; unclear D gene. CDR3 length equals 12 residues. The V end lost 1 base, the J end lost 4 bases, and 5 bases lay between the germline ends. The germline CDR1 and CDR2 sequences are SGHAT and FQNNGV. CDR3 region: CASSLVSYEQYF. CDR3 coding DNA: TGTGCCAGCAGCTTAGTCAGTTACGAGCAGTACTTC.

The CDR3 region is CAWSAKGASGYTF. DNA for the CDR3: TGTGCCTGGAGTGCAAAGGGGGCGAGTGGCTACACCTTC. The V gene is TRBV30, the J gene TRBJ1-2, with TRBD1 matching 7 bases. The CDR3 totals 13 residues. V gave up 1 base and J gave up 7 bases; unmatched junction bases: 6. Germline loops: CDR1 GTSNPN, CDR2 SVGIG (reference sequence).

The V call is TRBV7-9, the J call TRBJ2-7, with 12 bases matching TRBD1. The CDR3 is 15 amino acids. Germline V CDR1 and CDR2: SEHNR, FQNEAQ (reference sequence). V trimming: 4 bases; J trimming: 3 bases; junction bases outside the gene matches: 4. The CDR3 nucleotides are TGTGCCAGCAGCTCCCGGGACAGGGGGCACTACGAGCAGTACTTC. Amino acids: CASSSRDRGHYEQYF.

The rearrangement joins TRBV28 to TRBJ2-5, with D maybe TRBD2 (6 bases). The CDR3 is made up of 13 amino acids. V dropped 5 bases and J dropped 2 bases, with 9 bases sitting between them. Germline assignment: CDR1 MDHEN and CDR2 SYDVKM. This chain's CDR3 is CASSMTRQETQYF. CDR3 DNA sequence: TGTGCCAGCAGTATGACTAGACAAGAGACCCAGTACTTC.

The chain has TRBV6-6 and TRBJ2-1; 10 bases line up with TRBD2. The V and J ends lost 6 bases and 9 bases, in that order; junction bases with no gene match: 5. The CDR3 runs to 13 residues. Germline lookup yields CDR1 MNHNY and CDR2 SVGAGI (reference sequence). CDR3 bases: TGTGCCAGCAGGCTAGCGGGAGTGGGTGAGCAGTTCTTC. This encodes CASRLAGVGEQFF.

This clone was observed a handful of times. The chain is built from TRBV14 and TRBJ2-7; D might be TRBD2 (6 bases). Germline V gene data show CDR1 as SGHDN and CDR2 as FVKESK. The CDR3 spans 11 residues. Trimming pared 3 bases from V and 7 bases from J, leaving 7 bases between. The CDR3 nucleotides are TGTGCCAGCAGCCATGGACTAGAGCAGTACTTC. This sequence encodes CASSHGLEQYF.

The genes are TRBV11-2 and TRBJ2-7, with 14 bases lining up with TRBD2. V gave up 5 bases and J gave up 3 bases; unmatched junction bases: 3. This CDR3 is built from 15 residues. Per the germline V gene, CDR1 is SGHAT and CDR2 is FQNNGV. The CDR3 DNA follows: TGTGCCAGCAGCGTCGGGACTAGCGGGAGCTACGAGCAGTACTTC. This sequence encodes CASSVGTSGSYEQYF.

This clone was observed a handful of times. The V gene is TRBV28, the J gene TRBJ2-1, with 10 bases identical to TRBD2. The CDR3 totals 16 residues. The ends lost 4 bases at V and 4 bases at J; junction bases unmatched: 7. The germline V gene has CDR1 MDHEN and CDR2 SYDVKM. CDR3 coding DNA: TGTGCCAGCAGTTCGGGCCTAGCGGGAGTTTACAATGAGCAGTTCTTC. Its translation is CASSSGLAGVYNEQFF.

This sequence joins TRBV30 and TRBJ2-7; no clear D. The germline CDR1 and CDR2 sequences are GTSNPN and SVGIG (reference sequence). Trimming left V 1 base short and J 6 bases short, with 7 bases between. This CDR3 is 11 amino acids long. CDR3 sequence reads: CAWSGVGEQYF. The CDR3 bases are TGTGCCTGGAGTGGGGTTGGCGAGCAGTACTTC.

V is TRBV29-1 and J is TRBJ2-1; tentatively, D is TRBD1 (6 bases). The V and J ends lost 6 bases and 5 bases respectively, with 17 bases between them. Germline loops: CDR1 SQVTM, CDR2 ANQGSEA. The CDR3 loop spans 14 amino acids. The CDR3 spells CSVRGTIWHNEQFF. The CDR3 nucleotides read TGCAGCGTGAGGGGGACCATATGGCACAATGAGCAGTTCTTC.